The 7 T cell receptor beta chains listed next were all sequenced from one sample in a study of T cell repertoires in cytomegalovirus infection. TCRdb recomputed calls from the reads with MiXCR, one row per CDR3 protein. The sample contains approximately 500,000 distinct CDR3 sequences, approximately 10% of which appear only once. Material: PBMCs. The origin of the receptors is a human donor in good health (CMV status not recorded). Some clones in this sample may be carry-over from other donors' samples.

This clonotype was counted only a few times. The CDR3 sequence is CASSLGLAPETQYF. The CDR3 nucleotides read TGTGCCAGCAGCCTCGGACTAGCCCCGGAGACCCAGTACTTC. V and J are TRBV11-3 and TRBJ2-5, with 8 bases fitting TRBD2. V gave up 5 bases and J gave up 5 bases; unmatched junction bases: 7. The CDR3 sequence is 14 residues long. Germline CDR1 SGHNT, CDR2 YENEEA.

This clonotype was recorded at least ten times. This sequence joins TRBV11-2 and TRBJ1-1; D unclear. Germline V gene data show CDR1 as SGHAT and CDR2 as FQNNGV. The CDR3 is 12 amino acids. Deletions cut 4 bases from V and 6 bases from J, with 9 bases between. The CDR3 spells CASSSIRPEAFF. In DNA form, the CDR3 reads TGTGCCAGCAGCTCGATTCGCCCTGAAGCTTTCTTT.

This chain joins TRBV27 and TRBJ1-4; 7 bases agree with TRBD1. Trimming at V came to 8 bases and at J to 8 bases, leaving 8 bases not matched to a gene. The CDR3 is 13 residues long. Germline V gene sequence: CDR1 MNHEY, CDR2 SMNVEV (reference sequence). The CDR3 DNA reads as TGTGCCAGCGCGACAGGGTTTAAGGAAAAACTGTTTTTT. It is translated as CASATGFKEKLFF.

The chain combines TRBV2 with TRBJ2-5; perhaps D is TRBD1 or TRBD2 (5 bases each). Trimming pared 5 bases from V and 5 bases from J, leaving 15 bases between. Germline values: CDR1 SNHLY, CDR2 FYNNEI. The CDR3 extends over 14 amino acids. CDR3 sequence reads: CASSLIRDPETQYF. The CDR3 region has the DNA TGTGCCAGCAGTCTTATTCGGGACCCTGAGACCCAGTACTTC.

The chain is built from TRBV7-4 and TRBJ2-5; 10 bases map to TRBD2. The CDR3 consists of 15 residues. With V trimmed by 5 bases and J by 4 bases, 7 bases remained unmatched. Germline V gene lookup returns CDR1 SGHVT and CDR2 SQSDAQ. CDR3 sequence reads: CASSPGLALRETQYF. In nucleotides, the CDR3 is TGTGCCAGCAGCCCGGGACTAGCGTTACGAGAGACCCAGTACTTC.

This clonotype was observed many times. The V call is TRBV12-3 or TRBV12-4, the J call TRBJ1-4; possibly TRBD1 for D (6 bases). V lost 4 bases to trimming and J lost 5 bases, with 11 bases between them. This CDR3 is built from 14 residues. The CDR3 sequence: CASSYTGPNEKLFF. Here the CDR3 DNA reads TGTGCCAGCAGTTACACAGGGCCGAATGAAAAACTGTTTTTT.

This sequence joins TRBV28 and TRBJ2-7; D not certain. The germline V gene has CDR1 MDHEN and CDR2 SYDVKM. The CDR3 has 13 residues. Trimming stripped 5 bases from V and 4 bases from J, with 12 bases between. Here the CDR3 reads CASSLIPVYEQYF. The CDR3 DNA sequence: TGTGCCAGCAGTCTCATCCCTGTGTACGAGCAGTACTTC. The full variable domain, with the rest looked up from reference TRBV28 and TRBJ2-7, is DVKVTQSSRYLVKRTGEKVFLECVQDMDHENMFWYRQDPGLGLRLIYFSYDVKMKEKGDIPEGYSVSREKKERFSLILESASTNQTSMYLCASSLIPVYEQYFGPGTRLTVT.